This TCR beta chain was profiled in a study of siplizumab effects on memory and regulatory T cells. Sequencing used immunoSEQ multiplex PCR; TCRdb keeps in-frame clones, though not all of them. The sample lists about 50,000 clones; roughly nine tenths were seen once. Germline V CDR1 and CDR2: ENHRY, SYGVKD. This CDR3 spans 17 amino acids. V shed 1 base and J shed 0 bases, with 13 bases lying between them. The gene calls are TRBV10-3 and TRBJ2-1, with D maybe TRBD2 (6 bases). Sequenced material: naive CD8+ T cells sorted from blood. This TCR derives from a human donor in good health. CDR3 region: CAISEFDAGSSYNEQFF. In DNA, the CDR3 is TGTGCCATCAGTGAGTTCGACGCGGGAAGCTCCTACAATGAGCAGTTCTTC.